The clone carrying this TCR beta chain was counted only a few times. The sample comes from a study of beta chain features in type 1 diabetes. The whole isolated RNA underwent reverse transcription, so sequencing captured expressed TCRB transcripts. Here immunoSEQ multiplex PCR was the method, and the copy in TCRdb shows in-frame clones only, minus some. The table records about 450,000 clones, roughly an eighth of them present only once. Sequenced sample: naive CD4+ T cells from blood. The source of this sequence is a woman younger than 30 in good health.

In DNA form, the CDR3 reads TGTGCCAGCAGCTTTGAAGTCCAAGAGACCCAGTACTTC. Residues: CASSFEVQETQYF. The V call is TRBV7-9, the J call TRBJ2-5, with D unresolved. V was shortened by 3 bases and J by 1 base, with 6 bases between the two germline ends. The CDR3 contains 13 residues. Per the germline V gene, CDR1 is SEHNR and CDR2 is FQNEAQ (reference sequence).